This is a list of T cell receptor beta chains from one sample in a study of cytomegalovirus exposure and HLA in healthy donors. Generated by immunoSEQ multiplex PCR, the TCRdb table keeps only in-frame clones and is missing some. The sample lists around 70,000 clones, approximately 90% occurring once. Specimen: PBMCs. These receptors were taken from a woman in her thirties in good health and CMV-seronegative. Each CDR3 is given with its conserved first and last residue. Fields, in order: D gene, clone size, V gene, J gene, CDR3 protein, CDR3 DNA. A D gene is named only where the DNA matches it firmly. Size is stated for part of the rows, as once, few or many counts, or as a class when the clone is expanded.

NA	NA	TRBV19	TRBJ1-5	CASSIMGGGNQPQHF	TGTGCCAGTAGTATAATGGGAGGTGGCAATCAGCCCCAGCATTTT
NA	NA	TRBV11-1	TRBJ2-2	CASSLRGTVNTGELFF	TGTGCCAGCAGCTTACGCGGGACGGTGAACACCGGGGAGCTGTTTTTT
NA	NA	TRBV19	TRBJ2-4	CASSPQFGGRGAKNIQYF	TGTGCCAGTAGTCCTCAGTTTGGTGGTAGGGGTGCCAAAAACATTCAGTACTTC
TRBD2	NA	TRBV19	TRBJ2-1	CASSTIGGKPDNEQFF	TGTGCCAGTAGTACGATCGGGGGGAAGCCTGACAATGAGCAGTTCTTC
NA	NA	TRBV5-1	TRBJ2-7	CASSLGQERGEQYF	TGCGCCAGCAGCTTGGGACAGGAAAGAGGCGAGCAGTACTTC
NA	NA	TRBV7-2	TRBJ2-7	CASSSPGYEQYF	TGTGCCAGCAGCTCCCCGGGCTACGAGCAGTACTTC
NA	NA	TRBV25-1	TRBJ2-2	CASSPLASTGELFF	TGTGCCAGCAGTCCACTAGCATCGACCGGGGAGCTGTTTTTT
NA	once	TRBV29-1	TRBJ1-1	CSAAIGGVTEAFF	TGCAGCGCCGCGATAGGGGGAGTCACTGAAGCTTTCTTT
NA	NA	TRBV19	TRBJ1-3	CASSTGGPSGNTIYF	TGTGCCAGTAGTACGGGGGGGCCCTCTGGAAACACCATATATTTT
TRBD1	NA	TRBV27	TRBJ1-1	CASSSITGGRTEAFF	TGTGCCAGCAGTTCGATAACAGGGGGGAGGACTGAAGCTTTCTTT
NA	NA	TRBV13	TRBJ1-1	CASSLGPSGGWGTEAFF	TGTGCCAGCAGCTTAGGCCCTAGCGGGGGCTGGGGCACTGAAGCTTTCTTT
TRBD2	NA	TRBV13	TRBJ2-3	CASSSRKRTSGSTDTQYF	TGTGCCAGCAGCTCCCGAAAACGGACTAGCGGAAGCACAGATACGCAGTATTTT
NA	NA	TRBV4-3	TRBJ2-3	CASSQDRRGAMAQYF	TGCGCCAGCAGCCAAGATCGGAGGGGTGCTATGGCGCAGTATTTT
NA	NA	TRBV11-3	TRBJ1-2	CASSSLGGEDGYTF	TGTGCCAGCAGCTCCCTAGGGGGAGAGGATGGCTACACCTTC
TRBD2	NA	TRBV5-1	TRBJ2-2	CASSWGLAGNTGELFF	TGCGCCAGCAGCTGGGGACTAGCGGGGAACACCGGGGAGCTGTTTTTT
TRBD1	NA	TRBV7-8	TRBJ1-2	CASSLGQGAGGYTF	TGTGCCAGCAGCTTAGGACAGGGGGCGGGTGGCTACACCTTC
NA	NA	TRBV4-2	TRBJ1-3	CASSPLIDPDSGNTIYF	TGTGCCAGCAGCCCCCTAATCGATCCTGACTCTGGAAACACCATATATTTT
NA	NA	TRBV4-3	TRBJ1-2	CASSQDFGLSYGYTF	TGCGCCAGCAGCCAAGACTTCGGACTGTCGTATGGCTACACCTTC
TRBD2	NA	TRBV27	TRBJ2-5	CASSFLAGLQETQYF	TGTGCCAGCAGTTTTCTAGCGGGCCTTCAAGAGACCCAGTACTTC
NA	NA	TRBV5-1	TRBJ1-2	CASSLAGVQGYTF	TGCGCCAGCAGCTTGGCGGGGGTACAAGGCTACACCTTC
TRBD1	NA	TRBV9	TRBJ2-5	CASSIGTGKETQYF	TGTGCCAGCAGCATCGGGACAGGGAAAGAGACCCAGTACTTC
NA	NA	TRBV7-2	TRBJ1-1	CASSLSGGMNTEAFF	TGTGCCAGCAGCTTATCCGGGGGGATGAACACTGAAGCTTTCTTT
TRBD2	NA	TRBV4-1	TRBJ2-7	CASSPRTSSEQYF	TGCGCCAGCAGCCCCCGGACTAGCTCCGAGCAGTACTTC
TRBD1	once	TRBV28	TRBJ2-7	CASSDSSTGTGPYEQYF	TGTGCCAGCAGTGACTCCTCCACCGGGACAGGACCATACGAGCAGTACTTC